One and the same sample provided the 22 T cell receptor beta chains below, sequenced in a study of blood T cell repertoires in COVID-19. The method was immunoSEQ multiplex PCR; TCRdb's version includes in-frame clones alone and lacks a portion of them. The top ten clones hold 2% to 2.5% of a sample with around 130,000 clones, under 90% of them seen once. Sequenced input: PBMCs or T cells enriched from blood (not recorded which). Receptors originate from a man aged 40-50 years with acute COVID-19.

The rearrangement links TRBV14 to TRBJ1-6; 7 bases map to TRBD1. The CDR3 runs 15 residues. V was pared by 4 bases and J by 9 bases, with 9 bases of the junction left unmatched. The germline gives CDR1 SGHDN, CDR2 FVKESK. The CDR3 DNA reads TGTGCCAGCAGCCTCGACAGGGCCCCGGTTTCACCCCTCCACTTT. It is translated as CASSLDRAPVSPLHF. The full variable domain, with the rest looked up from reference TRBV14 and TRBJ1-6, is EAGVTQFPSHSVIEKGQTVTLRCDPISGHDNLYWYRRVMGKEIKFLLHFVKESKQDESGMPNNRFLAERTGGTYSTLKVQPAELEDSGVYFCASSLDRAPVSPLHFGNGTRLTVT.

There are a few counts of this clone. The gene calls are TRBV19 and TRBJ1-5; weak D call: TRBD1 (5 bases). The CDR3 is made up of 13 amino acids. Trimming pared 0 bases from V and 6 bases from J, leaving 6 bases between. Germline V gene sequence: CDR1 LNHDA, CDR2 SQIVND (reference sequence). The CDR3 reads CASSIDRVQPQHF. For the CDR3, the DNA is TGTGCCAGTAGTATAGACAGGGTTCAGCCCCAGCATTTT.

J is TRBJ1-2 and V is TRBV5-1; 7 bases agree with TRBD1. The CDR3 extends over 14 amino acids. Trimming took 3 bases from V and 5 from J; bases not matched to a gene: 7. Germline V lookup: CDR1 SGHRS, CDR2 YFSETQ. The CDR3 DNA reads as TGCGCCAGCAGCTCAGAGACAGGGCCGTATGGCTACACCTTC. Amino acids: CASSSETGPYGYTF.

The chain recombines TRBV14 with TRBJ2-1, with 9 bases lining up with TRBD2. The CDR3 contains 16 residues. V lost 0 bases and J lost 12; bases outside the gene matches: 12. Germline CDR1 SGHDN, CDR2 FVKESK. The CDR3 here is CASSQDSGTSSLTQFF. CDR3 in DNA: TGTGCCAGCAGCCAAGATTCCGGGACTAGCAGCTTAACGCAGTTCTTC.

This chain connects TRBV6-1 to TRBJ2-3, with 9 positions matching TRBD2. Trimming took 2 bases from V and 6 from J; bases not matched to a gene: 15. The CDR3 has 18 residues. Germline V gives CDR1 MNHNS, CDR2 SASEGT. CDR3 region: CASSELRRAGGLVDTQYF. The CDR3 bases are TGTGCCAGCAGTGAACTCCGTCGGGCGGGAGGGCTGGTGGATACGCAGTATTTT.

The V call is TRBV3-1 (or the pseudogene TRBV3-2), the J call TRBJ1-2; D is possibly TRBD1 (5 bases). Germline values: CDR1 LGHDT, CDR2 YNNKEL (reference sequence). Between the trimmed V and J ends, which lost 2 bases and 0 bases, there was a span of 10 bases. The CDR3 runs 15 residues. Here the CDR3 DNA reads TGTGCCAGCAGCCAACAGGGCGATTCTAACTATGGCTACACCTTC. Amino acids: CASSQQGDSNYGYTF.

The CDR3 region is CASSPLAGGSQETQYF. The CDR3 nucleotides are TGTGCCAGCTCACCACTAGCGGGAGGTTCCCAAGAGACCCAGTACTTC. The V and J genes are TRBV18 and TRBJ2-5; 10 nucleotides line up with TRBD2. V trimming: 1 base; J trimming: 1 base; junction bases outside the gene matches: 3. Germline CDR1 reads KGHSH; CDR2 reads LQKENI. The CDR3 is 16 amino acids. The full variable domain, with the rest looked up from reference TRBV18 and TRBJ2-5, is NAGVMQNPRHLVRRRGQEARLRCSPMKGHSHVYWYRQLPEEGLKFMVYLQKENIIDESGMPKERFSAEFPKEGPSILRIQQVVRGDSAAYFCASSPLAGGSQETQYFGPGTRLLVL.

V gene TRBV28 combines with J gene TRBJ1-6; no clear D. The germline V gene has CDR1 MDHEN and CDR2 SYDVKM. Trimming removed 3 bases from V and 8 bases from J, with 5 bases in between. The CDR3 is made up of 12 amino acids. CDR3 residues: CASSFPDSPLHF. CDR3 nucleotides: TGTGCCAGCAGTTTCCCAGATTCACCCCTCCACTTT. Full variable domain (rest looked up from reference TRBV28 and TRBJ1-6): DVKVTQSSRYLVKRTGEKVFLECVQDMDHENMFWYRQDPGLGLRLIYFSYDVKMKEKGDIPEGYSVSREKKERFSLILESASTNQTSMYLCASSFPDSPLHFGNGTRLTVT.

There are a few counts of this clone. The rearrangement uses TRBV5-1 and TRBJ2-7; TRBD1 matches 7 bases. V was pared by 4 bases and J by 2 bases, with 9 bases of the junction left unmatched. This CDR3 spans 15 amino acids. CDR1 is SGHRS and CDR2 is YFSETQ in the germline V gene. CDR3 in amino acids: CASSPQIDRAYEQYF. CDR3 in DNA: TGCGCCAGCAGCCCCCAAATCGACAGGGCCTACGAGCAGTACTTC.

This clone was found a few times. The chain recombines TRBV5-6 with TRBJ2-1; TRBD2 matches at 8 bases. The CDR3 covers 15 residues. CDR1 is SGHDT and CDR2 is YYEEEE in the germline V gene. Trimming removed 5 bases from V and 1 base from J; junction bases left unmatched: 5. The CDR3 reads CASRQRGTSYNEQFF. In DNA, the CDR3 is TGTGCCAGCAGGCAGCGGGGGACTTCCTACAATGAGCAGTTCTTC.

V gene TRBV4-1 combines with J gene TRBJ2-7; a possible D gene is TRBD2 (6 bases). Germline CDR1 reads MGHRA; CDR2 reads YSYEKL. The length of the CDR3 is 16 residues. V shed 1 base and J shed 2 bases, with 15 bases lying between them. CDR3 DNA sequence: TGCGCCAGCAGCCAAGGGTCCGGGACTGGAACCTACGAGCAGTACTTC. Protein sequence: CASSQGSGTGTYEQYF.

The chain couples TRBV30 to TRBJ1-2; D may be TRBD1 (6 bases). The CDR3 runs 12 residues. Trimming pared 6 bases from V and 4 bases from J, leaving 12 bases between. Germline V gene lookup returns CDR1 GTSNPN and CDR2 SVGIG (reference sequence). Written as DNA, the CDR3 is TGTGCCTGTGCAGGGGTCACCTATGGCTACACCTTC. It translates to CACAGVTYGYTF.

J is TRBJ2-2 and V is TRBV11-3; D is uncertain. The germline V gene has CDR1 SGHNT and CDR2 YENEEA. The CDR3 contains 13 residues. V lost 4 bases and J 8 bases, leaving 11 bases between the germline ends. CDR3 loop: CASSSLAGGELFF. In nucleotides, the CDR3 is TGTGCCAGCAGCTCCCTGGCCGGGGGGGAGCTGTTTTTT.

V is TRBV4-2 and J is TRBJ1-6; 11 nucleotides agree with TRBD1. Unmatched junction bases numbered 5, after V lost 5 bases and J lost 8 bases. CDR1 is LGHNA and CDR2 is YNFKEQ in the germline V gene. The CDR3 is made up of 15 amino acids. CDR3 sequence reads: CASSIGTGGYSPLHF. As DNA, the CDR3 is TGTGCCAGCAGCATCGGGACAGGGGGATATTCACCCCTCCACTTT.

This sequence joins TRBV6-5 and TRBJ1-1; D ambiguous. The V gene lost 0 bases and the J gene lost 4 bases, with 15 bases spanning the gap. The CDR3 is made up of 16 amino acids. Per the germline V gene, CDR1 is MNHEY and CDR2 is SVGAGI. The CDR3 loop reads CASSYSRHRASTEAFF. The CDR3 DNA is TGTGCCAGCAGTTACTCTCGGCATCGAGCGTCCACTGAAGCTTTCTTT.

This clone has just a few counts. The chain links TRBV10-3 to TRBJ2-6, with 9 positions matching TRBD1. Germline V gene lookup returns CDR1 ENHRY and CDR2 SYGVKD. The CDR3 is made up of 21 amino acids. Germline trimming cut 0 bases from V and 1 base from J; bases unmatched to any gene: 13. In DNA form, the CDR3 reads TGTGCCATCAGTGAGTCGGGGGGACAGGGTAATGTCAAGTCTGGGGCCAACGTCCTGACTTTC. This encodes CAISESGGQGNVKSGANVLTF.

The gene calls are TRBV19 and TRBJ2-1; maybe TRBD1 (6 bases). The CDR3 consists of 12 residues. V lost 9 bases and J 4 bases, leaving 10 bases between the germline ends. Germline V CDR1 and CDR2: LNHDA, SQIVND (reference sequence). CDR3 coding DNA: TGTGCCAGCGATACAGGGTACAATGAGCAGTTCTTC. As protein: CASDTGYNEQFF.

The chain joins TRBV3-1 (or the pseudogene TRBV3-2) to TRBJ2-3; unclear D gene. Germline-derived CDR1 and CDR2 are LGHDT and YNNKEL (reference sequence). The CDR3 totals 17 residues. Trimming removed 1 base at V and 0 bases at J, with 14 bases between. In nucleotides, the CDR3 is TGTGCCAGCAGCCAAGGTGCACGGGTAGGAAGCACAGATACGCAGTATTTT. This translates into CASSQGARVGSTDTQYF.

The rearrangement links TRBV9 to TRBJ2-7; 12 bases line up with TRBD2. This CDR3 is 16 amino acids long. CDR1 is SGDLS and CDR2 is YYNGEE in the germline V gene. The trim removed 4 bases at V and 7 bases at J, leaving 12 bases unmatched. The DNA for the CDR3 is TGTGCCAGCAGCCCCGGCGGTCTAGCGGGAGGGGGGGAGCAGTACTTC. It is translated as CASSPGGLAGGGEQYF.

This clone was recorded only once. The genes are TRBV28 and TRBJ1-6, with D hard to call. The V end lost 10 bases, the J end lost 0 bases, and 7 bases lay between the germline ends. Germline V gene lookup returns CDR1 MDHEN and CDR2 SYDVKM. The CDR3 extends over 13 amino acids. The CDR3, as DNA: TGTGCCACCCGGAGCTCCTATAATTCACCCCTCCACTTT. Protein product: CATRSSYNSPLHF.

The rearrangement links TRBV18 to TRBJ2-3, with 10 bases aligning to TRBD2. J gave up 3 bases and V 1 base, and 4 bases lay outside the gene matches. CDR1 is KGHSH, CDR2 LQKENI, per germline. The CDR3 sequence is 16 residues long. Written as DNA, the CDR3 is TGTGCCAGCTCACCACAAGGGACTAGCGTTACAGATACGCAGTATTTT. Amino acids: CASSPQGTSVTDTQYF.

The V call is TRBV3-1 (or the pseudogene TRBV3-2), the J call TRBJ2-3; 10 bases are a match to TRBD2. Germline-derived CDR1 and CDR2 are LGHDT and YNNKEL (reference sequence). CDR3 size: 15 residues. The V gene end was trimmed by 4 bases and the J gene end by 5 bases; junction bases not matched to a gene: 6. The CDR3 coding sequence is TGTGCCAGCAGCCTCACAGCGGGGGGGCAAGATACGCAGTATTTT. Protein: CASSLTAGGQDTQYF.